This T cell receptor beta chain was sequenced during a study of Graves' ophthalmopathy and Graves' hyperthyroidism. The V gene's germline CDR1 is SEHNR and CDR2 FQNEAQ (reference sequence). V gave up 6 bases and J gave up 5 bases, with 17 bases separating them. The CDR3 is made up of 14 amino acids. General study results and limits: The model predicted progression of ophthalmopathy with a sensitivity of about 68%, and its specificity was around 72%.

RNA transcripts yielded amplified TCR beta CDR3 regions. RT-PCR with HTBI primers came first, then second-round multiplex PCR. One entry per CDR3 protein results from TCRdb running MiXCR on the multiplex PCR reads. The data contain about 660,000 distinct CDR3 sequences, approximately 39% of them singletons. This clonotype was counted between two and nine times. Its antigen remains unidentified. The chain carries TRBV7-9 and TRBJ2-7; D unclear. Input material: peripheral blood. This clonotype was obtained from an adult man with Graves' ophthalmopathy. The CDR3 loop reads CASSSDSPLDEQYF. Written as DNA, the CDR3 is TGTGCCAGCAGTTCCGATTCCCCCCTGGACGAGCAGTACTTC.